This is a list of T cell receptor beta chains from one sample in a study of CD8 T cells in ankylosing spondylitis. TCRdb independently ran MiXCR on the 5' RACE reads; one entry per CDR3 protein. The top ten hold roughly 3% of the sample, which has some 130,000 distinct CDR3 sequences, roughly an eighth seen once. The source material was blood, either unsorted or a sorted T cell fraction (not recorded which). These TCRs come from a female donor with ankylosing spondylitis or in good health (not recorded which). Both conserved end residues are part of each CDR3. D genes are given only for firm matches. Expanded clones get a size class; other rows say once, few or many, or leave the size out.

cdr3_nt: TGCAGCGTTGAGGACGGACGAAACTACAATGAGCAGTTCTTC
cdr3_aa: CSVEDGRNYNEQFF
j_call: TRBJ2-1
clone_size: NA
d_call: NA
v_call: TRBV29-1

cdr3_nt: TGTGCCAGCACCGAGGGACTAGCGGTGTCAGATACGCAGTATTTT
cdr3_aa: CASTEGLAVSDTQYF
j_call: TRBJ2-3
clone_size: NA
d_call: TRBD2
v_call: TRBV5-4

cdr3_nt: TGTGCCAGCACCACTGGGGGAACAGCTGGGGCCAACGTCCTGACTTTC
cdr3_aa: CASTTGGTAGANVLTF
j_call: TRBJ2-6
clone_size: NA
d_call: NA
v_call: TRBV6-1

cdr3_nt: TGTGCCAGCAGTGTTCGGACTAGCGGGGTACGTAACAATGAGCAGTTCTTC
cdr3_aa: CASSVRTSGVRNNEQFF
j_call: TRBJ2-1
clone_size: NA
d_call: TRBD2
v_call: TRBV2

cdr3_nt: TGTGCCAGCAGGGTCACTGGAGATACGCAGTATTTT
cdr3_aa: CASRVTGDTQYF
j_call: TRBJ2-3
clone_size: NA
d_call: NA
v_call: TRBV7-9

cdr3_nt: TGTGCCAGCTCTTTAGGGTGGGCTCGAGGGACCGGGGAGCTGTTTTTT
cdr3_aa: CASSLGWARGTGELFF
j_call: TRBJ2-2
clone_size: many
d_call: NA
v_call: TRBV7-6

cdr3_nt: TGTGCCATCAGCGACAGGGGGATCTCTGGAAACACCATATATTTT
cdr3_aa: CAISDRGISGNTIYF
j_call: TRBJ1-3
clone_size: few
d_call: TRBD1
v_call: TRBV10-3

cdr3_nt: TGTGCCAGCACTAAAGGGATCTCCTACGAGCAGTACTTC
cdr3_aa: CASTKGISYEQYF
j_call: TRBJ2-7
clone_size: NA
d_call: NA
v_call: TRBV3-1

cdr3_nt: TGCAGTGCTTCCGGGACCCAAAATGAAAAACTGTTTTTT
cdr3_aa: CSASGTQNEKLFF
j_call: TRBJ1-4
clone_size: NA
d_call: NA
v_call: TRBV20-1

cdr3_nt: TGCAGTGCAAATACAGGGGGAGAGACCCAGTACTTC
cdr3_aa: CSANTGGETQYF
j_call: TRBJ2-5
clone_size: many
d_call: TRBD1
v_call: TRBV20-1

cdr3_nt: TGTGCCAGCAGTCAAACAGGTTTCGGGTCACCCCTCCACTTT
cdr3_aa: CASSQTGFGSPLHF
j_call: TRBJ1-6
clone_size: NA
d_call: NA
v_call: TRBV12-3/TRBV12-4

cdr3_nt: TGTGCCAGCAAGCCAGGGGGCACCGGGGAGCTGTTTTTT
cdr3_aa: CASKPGGTGELFF
j_call: TRBJ2-2
clone_size: NA
d_call: TRBD1
v_call: TRBV6-6

cdr3_nt: TGCAGTGCTAGAGATGGGGCAGGGCCGCGCGAGCAGTACTTC
cdr3_aa: CSARDGAGPREQYF
j_call: TRBJ2-7
clone_size: few
d_call: NA
v_call: TRBV20-1

cdr3_nt: TGCGCCAGCAGTCAAGCGGCAGGGGCGGGTGAAAAACTGTTTTTT
cdr3_aa: CASSQAAGAGEKLFF
j_call: TRBJ1-4
clone_size: few
d_call: NA
v_call: TRBV23-1

cdr3_nt: TGTGCCAGCAGCTTGCATGATTGGGGGACCTACGAGCAGTACTTC
cdr3_aa: CASSLHDWGTYEQYF
j_call: TRBJ2-7
clone_size: many
d_call: NA
v_call: TRBV5-5

cdr3_nt: TGCAGCGTTGTTCGGGACATTGGTCAGCCCCAGCATTTT
cdr3_aa: CSVVRDIGQPQHF
j_call: TRBJ1-5
clone_size: NA
d_call: NA
v_call: TRBV29-1

cdr3_nt: TGTGCCAGCAGCCAAGTTGACCCTTCTGGAAACACCATATATTTT
cdr3_aa: CASSQVDPSGNTIYF
j_call: TRBJ1-3
clone_size: few
d_call: NA
v_call: TRBV4-2

cdr3_nt: TGTGCCAGCAGTCCGGGCAGCCCAGGCTCCACCGGGGAGCTGTTTTTT
cdr3_aa: CASSPGSPGSTGELFF
j_call: TRBJ2-2
clone_size: few
d_call: NA
v_call: TRBV5-4

cdr3_nt: TGCGCCAGCAGCCCTTTAGGGGGGCTTAACATTCAGTACTTC
cdr3_aa: CASSPLGGLNIQYF
j_call: TRBJ2-4
clone_size: few
d_call: NA
v_call: TRBV5-1

cdr3_nt: TGTGCCAGCAGCAAAAGCGACAGGCACTATTCACCCCTCCACTTT
cdr3_aa: CASSKSDRHYSPLHF
j_call: TRBJ1-6
clone_size: NA
d_call: NA
v_call: TRBV21-1

cdr3_nt: TGTGCCAGCAGTGAAGCGGGGGCGACTGAAGCTTTCTTT
cdr3_aa: CASSEAGATEAFF
j_call: TRBJ1-1
clone_size: many
d_call: NA
v_call: TRBV25-1

cdr3_nt: TGTGCCAGCAGGTCACCCGGGACAGCGAACACCGGGGAGCTGTTTTTT
cdr3_aa: CASRSPGTANTGELFF
j_call: TRBJ2-2
clone_size: NA
d_call: TRBD1
v_call: TRBV12-3/TRBV12-4

cdr3_nt: TGTGCCAGCAGTCCGGGGACAAATGGCTACACCTTC
cdr3_aa: CASSPGTNGYTF
j_call: TRBJ1-2
clone_size: many
d_call: NA
v_call: TRBV12-3/TRBV12-4

cdr3_nt: TGTGCCAGCAGCGCTAACAGGGAGGGTGAAGCTTTCTTT
cdr3_aa: CASSANREGEAFF
j_call: TRBJ1-1
clone_size: many
d_call: NA
v_call: TRBV9

cdr3_nt: TGTGCCAGCTCCCCGGAATCTCGCATGAACACTGAAGCTTTCTTT
cdr3_aa: CASSPESRMNTEAFF
j_call: TRBJ1-1
clone_size: NA
d_call: NA
v_call: TRBV18

cdr3_nt: TGTGCCAGCAGTTACCCCCAGGGGGCAGCTGGAAACACCATATATTTT
cdr3_aa: CASSYPQGAAGNTIYF
j_call: TRBJ1-3
clone_size: many
d_call: TRBD1
v_call: TRBV6-5

cdr3_nt: TGCGCCAGCAGCTCGGGACAGGCGAACACTGAAGCTTTCTTT
cdr3_aa: CASSSGQANTEAFF
j_call: TRBJ1-1
clone_size: NA
d_call: TRBD1
v_call: TRBV5-1

cdr3_nt: TGTGCCAGCAGCTCAACGGGGGGGCACGGGGAGCTGTTTTTT
cdr3_aa: CASSSTGGHGELFF
j_call: TRBJ2-2
clone_size: few
d_call: TRBD2
v_call: TRBV7-2

cdr3_nt: TGTGCCAGCTCACCAATCAGCGGGGGGGCCCAAGAGACCCAGTACTTC
cdr3_aa: CASSPISGGAQETQYF
j_call: TRBJ2-5
clone_size: many
d_call: TRBD2
v_call: TRBV18

cdr3_nt: TGCAGTGCTCGTTCCGTTTCGAACGCGGGGGCCTACAATGAGCAGTTCTTC
cdr3_aa: CSARSVSNAGAYNEQFF
j_call: TRBJ2-1
clone_size: NA
d_call: TRBD2
v_call: TRBV20-1

cdr3_nt: TGCAGCGTTGATACGGGGAACACCGGGGAGCTGTTTTTT
cdr3_aa: CSVDTGNTGELFF
j_call: TRBJ2-2
clone_size: many
d_call: NA
v_call: TRBV29-1

cdr3_nt: TGTGCCAGTAGTCCAGGAGGGGGAGCCGCAGATACGCAGTATTTT
cdr3_aa: CASSPGGGAADTQYF
j_call: TRBJ2-3
clone_size: few
d_call: NA
v_call: TRBV19

cdr3_nt: TGCGCCAGCAGCGACTACAGGGGGCGCCGTCAGCCCCAGCATTTT
cdr3_aa: CASSDYRGRRQPQHF
j_call: TRBJ1-5
clone_size: NA
d_call: TRBD1
v_call: TRBV4-1

cdr3_nt: TGTGCCAGCAGTGATGGAGGGACCTATGGCTACACCTTC
cdr3_aa: CASSDGGTYGYTF
j_call: TRBJ1-2
clone_size: NA
d_call: NA
v_call: TRBV2

cdr3_nt: TGCGCCAGCAGCTGGACCCCGGGACAGGTTTACAATGAGCAGTTCTTC
cdr3_aa: CASSWTPGQVYNEQFF
j_call: TRBJ2-1
clone_size: NA
d_call: TRBD1
v_call: TRBV5-1

cdr3_nt: TGTGCCAGCAGTACTGTCTCTGGGGCCAACGTCCTGACTTTC
cdr3_aa: CASSTVSGANVLTF
j_call: TRBJ2-6
clone_size: many
d_call: NA
v_call: TRBV12-3/TRBV12-4

cdr3_nt: TGTGCCATCACCCATGGCGGGTCAGGGGCCGGGGAGCTGTTTTTT
cdr3_aa: CAITHGGSGAGELFF
j_call: TRBJ2-2
clone_size: NA
d_call: NA
v_call: TRBV10-3

cdr3_nt: TGTGCCAGCAGCTCGTTAGCGGGAGGGAGCTCCTACAATGAGCAGTTCTTC
cdr3_aa: CASSSLAGGSSYNEQFF
j_call: TRBJ2-1
clone_size: NA
d_call: TRBD2
v_call: TRBV7-3

cdr3_nt: TGCAGTGCTACCCCACCCGTACCCTCCTACAATGAGCAGTTCTTC
cdr3_aa: CSATPPVPSYNEQFF
j_call: TRBJ2-1
clone_size: NA
d_call: NA
v_call: TRBV20-1

cdr3_nt: TGTGCCAGCTCACCGGTAGCATTCAGCTCCTACGAGCAGTACTTC
cdr3_aa: CASSPVAFSSYEQYF
j_call: TRBJ2-7
clone_size: NA
d_call: NA
v_call: TRBV18

cdr3_nt: TGTGCCAGCACTGCGGGGCCTGGCACAGATACGCAGTATTTT
cdr3_aa: CASTAGPGTDTQYF
j_call: TRBJ2-3
clone_size: many
d_call: NA
v_call: TRBV12-3/TRBV12-4

cdr3_nt: TGCAGTGCTAGAGTCTCGGACAGGGAACTCGGTGAAGCTTTCTTT
cdr3_aa: CSARVSDRELGEAFF
j_call: TRBJ1-1
clone_size: many
d_call: TRBD1
v_call: TRBV20-1

cdr3_nt: TGCAGTGCTAGAAAAACGACTAGCCAAGAGACCCAGTACTTC
cdr3_aa: CSARKTTSQETQYF
j_call: TRBJ2-5
clone_size: many
d_call: NA
v_call: TRBV20-1

cdr3_nt: TGTGCCAGCAGCCTCATGGGGGGATCCTACAATGAGCAGTTCTTC
cdr3_aa: CASSLMGGSYNEQFF
j_call: TRBJ2-1
clone_size: many
d_call: NA
v_call: TRBV5-4

cdr3_nt: TGTGCCAGCACCAAGCACGCCCCGTTTGCGATCTCCTACGAGCAGTACTTC
cdr3_aa: CASTKHAPFAISYEQYF
j_call: TRBJ2-7
clone_size: NA
d_call: NA
v_call: TRBV3-1

cdr3_nt: TGTGCCAGCAGCTATAGCACAAGCCGGGCGGATACGCAGTATTTT
cdr3_aa: CASSYSTSRADTQYF
j_call: TRBJ2-3
clone_size: NA
d_call: NA
v_call: TRBV14

cdr3_nt: TGTGCCAGCAGCCCAATGACAGAGACAGATACGCAGTATTTT
cdr3_aa: CASSPMTETDTQYF
j_call: TRBJ2-3
clone_size: NA
d_call: NA
v_call: TRBV7-9

cdr3_nt: TGTGCCAGCAGCGACCAGGGGAACACTGAAGCTTTCTTT
cdr3_aa: CASSDQGNTEAFF
j_call: TRBJ1-1
clone_size: many
d_call: NA
v_call: TRBV7-3

cdr3_nt: TGTGCCAGCAGCACACGGACAGGGGGCAATGAAAAACTGTTTTTT
cdr3_aa: CASSTRTGGNEKLFF
j_call: TRBJ1-4
clone_size: NA
d_call: TRBD1
v_call: TRBV14

cdr3_nt: TGTGCCAGCACCGGGGGCCCGGGCACTGAAGCTTTCTTT
cdr3_aa: CASTGGPGTEAFF
j_call: TRBJ1-1
clone_size: NA
d_call: NA
v_call: TRBV7-9

cdr3_nt: TGTGCCAGCAGCTTAGGTGGCAGACAACCCTATAATTCACCCCTCCACTTT
cdr3_aa: CASSLGGRQPYNSPLHF
j_call: TRBJ1-6
clone_size: NA
d_call: NA
v_call: TRBV7-9